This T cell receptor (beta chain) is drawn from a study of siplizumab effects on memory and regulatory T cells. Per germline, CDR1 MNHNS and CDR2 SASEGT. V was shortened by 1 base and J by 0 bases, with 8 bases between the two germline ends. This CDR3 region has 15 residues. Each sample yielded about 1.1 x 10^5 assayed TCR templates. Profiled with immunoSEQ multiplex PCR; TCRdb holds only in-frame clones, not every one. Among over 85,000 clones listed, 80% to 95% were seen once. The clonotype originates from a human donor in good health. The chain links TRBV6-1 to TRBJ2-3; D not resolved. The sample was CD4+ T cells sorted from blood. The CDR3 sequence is CASSEELLSTDTQYF. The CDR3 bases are TGTGCCAGCAGTGAAGAACTGCTTAGCACAGATACGCAGTATTTT.